One and the same sample provided the 24 T cell receptor beta chains below, sequenced in a study of CD8 T cells in ankylosing spondylitis. Via MiXCR, TCRdb re-called the 5' RACE reads, giving one row per CDR3 protein. This sample carries fewer than 250,000 distinct CDR3 sequences, under 12% of them seen once, and the ten largest clones take 2.6%. The sequencing input was blood, either unsorted or a sorted T cell fraction (not recorded which). These receptors came from a male donor with ankylosing spondylitis or in good health (not recorded which).

This clonotype was observed a handful of times. In DNA, the CDR3 is TGTGCCAGCAGTGAATCGGATGGGGTGCACTATGGCTACACCTTC. It codes for CASSESDGVHYGYTF. This sequence joins TRBV25-1 and TRBJ1-2; D gene ambiguous. V lost 1 base and J 3 bases, leaving 12 bases between the germline ends. CDR1 is MGHDK, CDR2 SYGVNS, per germline. CDR3 length equals 15 residues.

Points on this clonotype: A much bigger clone sits one base away, suggesting this may be a read error. The chain joins TRBV6-5 to TRBJ2-7, with 8 bases identical to TRBD1. Germline assignment: CDR1 MNHEY and CDR2 SVGAGI. This CDR3 is built from 17 residues. This chain's CDR3 is CASSFSPPGQETYEQHF. In DNA, the CDR3 is TGTGCCAGCAGTTTCTCCCCACCGGGACAGGAGACCTACGAGCAGCACTTC.

This clonotype occurred many times. The chain couples TRBV4-1 to TRBJ2-2, with 9 positions matching TRBD2. The germline CDR1 and CDR2 sequences are MGHRA and YSYEKL. The CDR3 totals 17 residues. V lost 2 bases, J lost 7 bases, and 11 bases stayed unmatched. The CDR3 DNA follows: TGCGCCAGCAGCCAATTTGGCGGGCCTAGCGGGAACGGGGAGCTGTTTTTT. Encoded protein: CASSQFGGPSGNGELFF.

This clonotype has a count of ten or more. This chain uses TRBV29-1 with TRBJ2-2, with D tentatively TRBD1 or TRBD2 (5 bases each). V shed 8 bases and J shed 3 bases, with 13 bases lying between them. This CDR3 comprises 13 residues. Germline assignment: CDR1 SQVTM and CDR2 ANQGSEA. The CDR3 here is CSTWGWDTGELFF. For the CDR3, the DNA is TGCAGCACCTGGGGGTGGGACACCGGGGAGCTGTTTTTT.

This clonotype was detected ten times or more. This chain uses TRBV3-1 with TRBJ1-2; 8 nucleotides agree with TRBD1. Germline lookup yields CDR1 LGHDT and CDR2 YNNKEL (reference sequence). The CDR3 contains 16 residues. V shed 4 bases and J 8 bases; nucleotides not matched to a gene: 15. CDR3 amino acids: CASSLSPWTGRRGYTF. In nucleotides, the CDR3 is TGTGCCAGCAGCCTCTCGCCTTGGACAGGGCGTCGCGGCTACACCTTC.

The table lists this clonotype with many counts. The chain combines TRBV6-1 with TRBJ2-7; 7 nucleotides line up with TRBD2. V was pared by 2 bases and J by 6 bases, with 7 bases of the junction left unmatched. Per germline, CDR1 MNHNS and CDR2 SASEGT. The length of the CDR3 is 14 residues. This chain's CDR3 is CASSELQAGVEQYF. CDR3 DNA sequence: TGTGCCAGCAGTGAACTTCAGGCGGGGGTCGAGCAGTACTTC.

This clonotype has a count of ten or more. V gene TRBV27 combines with J gene TRBJ1-1, with 9 bases that match TRBD1. Germline V CDR1 and CDR2: MNHEY, SMNVEV (reference sequence). V lost 6 bases to trimming and J lost 5 bases; unmatched junction nucleotides: 10. This CDR3 spans 15 amino acids. The CDR3 loop reads CASRFTGGSRTEAFF. The CDR3 nucleotides read TGTGCCAGCAGATTTACAGGGGGCTCGCGAACTGAAGCTTTCTTT.

This chain links TRBV5-6 with TRBJ2-5; D is undetermined. V was cut by 1 base and J by 2 bases, with 15 bases left in between. Germline V gene data show CDR1 as SGHDT and CDR2 as YYEEEE. The CDR3 covers 16 residues. The CDR3 DNA is TGTGCCAGCAGCTTGTGGGGTCTATGGGGACAAGAGACCCAGTACTTC. Amino acid sequence: CASSLWGLWGQETQYF.

The chain combines TRBV30 with TRBJ2-7, with 8 bases lining up with TRBD1. With 3 bases clipped from V and 5 bases from J, the junction kept 6 bases outside the gene matches. Germline V gene data show CDR1 as GTSNPN and CDR2 as SVGIG (reference sequence). The CDR3 runs 13 residues. The CDR3 DNA is TGTGCCTGGAGCCAGACAGGGGTAGACGAGCAGTACTTC. Protein sequence: CAWSQTGVDEQYF.

This clonotype has a handful of counts. The V gene is TRBV4-2, the J gene TRBJ2-6; D uncertain. Per the germline V gene, CDR1 is LGHNA and CDR2 is YNFKEQ. The V gene lost 0 bases and the J gene lost 4 bases, with 7 bases spanning the gap. The CDR3 extends over 15 amino acids. Here the CDR3 DNA reads TGTGCCAGCAGCCAAGATTTACGCGGGGCCAACGTCCTGACTTTC. It codes for CASSQDLRGANVLTF.

The sample holds a few counts of this clonotype. V and J are TRBV23-1 and TRBJ2-2, with D possibly TRBD2 on 5 matching bases. TRBV23-1 has ORF status, its function being uncertain. V lost 11 bases to trimming and J lost 6 bases, with 10 bases between them. CDR3 length: 11 residues. The CDR3 nucleotides read TGCGCCCGTCCGGGATCCGGGGAGCTGTTTTTT. It encodes CARPGSGELFF.

This clonotype was seen many times. The chain joins TRBV12-3 or TRBV12-4 to TRBJ2-3; no clear D gene. The V end lost 5 bases, the J end lost 4 bases, and 10 bases lay between the germline ends. The CDR3 covers 13 residues. Here the CDR3 DNA reads TGTGCCAGCAGTCCTTGGGGATCAGATACGCAGTATTTT. Residues: CASSPWGSDTQYF.

The chain combines TRBV10-1 with TRBJ2-3; D is unclear. The CDR3 contains 12 residues. Germline lookup yields CDR1 WNHNN and CDR2 SYGVQD (reference sequence). The V end lost 0 bases, the J end lost 6 bases, and 4 bases lay between the germline ends. The CDR3 DNA reads as TGCGCCAGCAGTGAGTCCAGGGATACGCAGTATTTT. Amino acids: CASSESRDTQYF.

The gene calls are TRBV7-8 and TRBJ1-1; no definite D call. CDR1 SGHVS and CDR2 FQNEAQ come from the germline V gene. Between the trimmed V and J ends, which lost 5 bases and 5 bases, there was a span of 9 bases. The CDR3 consists of 12 residues. The CDR3 is CASSLRETEAFF. The CDR3 coding sequence is TGTGCCAGCAGCCTACGGGAGACTGAAGCTTTCTTT. The full variable domain, its missing parts supplied by reference TRBV7-8 and TRBJ1-1, is GAGVSQSPRYKVAKRGQDVALRCDPISGHVSLFWYQQALGQGPEFLTYFQNEAQLDKSGLPSDRFFAERPEGSVSTLKIQRTQQEDSAVYLCASSLRETEAFFGQGTRLTVV.

The chain joins TRBV21-1 to TRBJ1-1. TRBV21-1 is a documented pseudogene. This CDR3 contains 14 residues. The DNA of the CDR3 is TGTGCCAGCAGCTATGATACCGGCCACACTGAAGCTTTCTTT. Translation: CASSYDTGHTEAFF.

This clonotype was found many times. This chain uses TRBV25-1 with TRBJ1-1; D is undetermined. CDR1 is MGHDK and CDR2 is SYGVNS in the germline V gene. V lost 6 bases and J lost 8, with 13 bases in between. The CDR3 consists of 12 residues. The CDR3 is CASRDGPKEAFF. In DNA, the CDR3 is TGTGCCAGCAGGGACGGGCCGAAGGAAGCTTTCTTT.

This clonotype came up many times. The gene calls are TRBV5-5 and TRBJ2-5, with a possible D match to TRBD1 (5 bases). The CDR3 totals 15 residues. In germline, CDR1 is SGHKS, CDR2 YYEKEE (reference sequence). V lost 2 bases to trimming and J lost 0 bases, with 11 bases between them. This CDR3 reads CASSFSGLHQETQYF. CDR3 DNA: TGTGCCAGCAGCTTCTCAGGGTTGCACCAAGAGACCCAGTACTTC.

In its sample, this clonotype was seen many times. J is TRBJ1-2 and V is TRBV12-3 or TRBV12-4, with a possible D match to TRBD1 (5 bases). The CDR3 totals 14 residues. V lost 4 bases, J lost 8 bases, and 17 bases lay in between. CDR3 residues: CASSSRSGGEGYTF. The CDR3 nucleotides are TGTGCCAGCAGTTCCCGCAGCGGGGGAGAGGGCTACACCTTC.

V is TRBV3-1 and J is TRBJ2-7; D remains ambiguous. This CDR3 is built from 15 residues. The germline V gene has CDR1 LGHDT and CDR2 YNNKEL (reference sequence). The V end was cut by 0 bases, the J end by 0 bases, with 9 bases between. The DNA for the CDR3 is TGTGCCAGCAGCCAAGATTTACACAGCTCCTACGAGCAGTACTTC. Protein sequence: CASSQDLHSSYEQYF.

CDR3 amino acids: CASSLTGTGGRDEQFF. CDR3 nucleotides: TGTGCCAGCAGTTTGACCGGGACAGGGGGCCGAGATGAGCAGTTCTTC. The chain carries TRBV6-5 and TRBJ2-1; 12 bases are a match to TRBD1. This CDR3 is built from 16 residues. Germline V CDR1 and CDR2: MNHEY, SVGAGI. V lost 4 bases to trimming and J lost 8 bases; unmatched junction nucleotides: 9.

This clonotype came up many times. This chain's CDR3 is CSASRLAAQETQYF. CDR3 nucleotide sequence: TGCAGTGCTAGCCGACTAGCGGCCCAAGAGACCCAGTACTTC. The chain couples TRBV20-1 to TRBJ2-5, with 9 positions matching TRBD2. Germline CDR1 DFQATT, CDR2 SNEGSKA (reference sequence). V dropped 3 bases and J dropped 1; count of bases not matched to a gene: 3. The CDR3 contains 14 residues.

Many counts were recorded for this clonotype. The chain joins TRBV3-1 to TRBJ2-7; 7 positions match TRBD1. CDR3 length: 13 residues. From germline, CDR1 is LGHDT and CDR2 YNNKEL (reference sequence). The J segment lost 2 bases and the V segment lost 4 bases, leaving 2 bases of the junction unmatched. The CDR3 DNA reads TGTGCCAGCAGCCTGGGGACAGCCTACGAGCAGTACTTC. Its protein is CASSLGTAYEQYF.

This clonotype showed up just a few times. The rearrangement joins TRBV6-5 to TRBJ2-3; 10 bases map to TRBD1. J lost 3 bases, V lost 0 bases, and 0 bases had no gene match. CDR3 length equals 15 residues. The germline CDR1 and CDR2 sequences are MNHEY and SVGAGI. CDR3 bases: TGTGCCAGCAGTTACTCGGGACAGGGGACAGATACGCAGTATTTT. It is translated as CASSYSGQGTDTQYF.

This clonotype was counted ten times or more. The chain uses TRBV6-1 and TRBJ2-1; D may be TRBD2 (6 bases). The germline V and J ends were trimmed by 7 bases and 7 bases, with 14 bases remaining between them. The CDR3 runs 13 residues. Germline V gives CDR1 MNHNS, CDR2 SASEGT. The CDR3 DNA follows: TGTGCCAGCATTGGCGGGACGCTGAATGAGCAGTTCTTC. It is translated as CASIGGTLNEQFF.